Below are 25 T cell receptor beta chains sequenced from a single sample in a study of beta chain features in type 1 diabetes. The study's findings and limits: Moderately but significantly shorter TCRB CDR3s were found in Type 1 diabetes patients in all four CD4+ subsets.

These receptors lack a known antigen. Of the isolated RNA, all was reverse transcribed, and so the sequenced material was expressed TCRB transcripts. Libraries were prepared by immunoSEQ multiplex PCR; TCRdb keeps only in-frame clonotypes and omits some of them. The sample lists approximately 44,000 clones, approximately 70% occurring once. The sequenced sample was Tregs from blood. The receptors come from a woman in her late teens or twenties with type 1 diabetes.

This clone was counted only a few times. The CDR3 protein is CASSYFGGVEYNQPQHF. DNA for the CDR3: TGTGCCAGCAGCTACTTTGGGGGGGTTGAATACAATCAGCCCCAGCATTTT. V is TRBV7-8 and J is TRBJ1-5; tentative D call: TRBD1 (5 bases). From germline, CDR1 is SGHVS and CDR2 FQNEAQ. The length of the CDR3 is 17 residues. V shed 4 bases and J shed 3 bases, with 19 bases lying between them.

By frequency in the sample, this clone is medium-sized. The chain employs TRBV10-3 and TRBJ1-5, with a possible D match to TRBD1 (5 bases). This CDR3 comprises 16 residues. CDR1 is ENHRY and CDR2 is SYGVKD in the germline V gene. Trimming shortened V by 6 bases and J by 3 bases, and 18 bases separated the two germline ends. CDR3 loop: CAISAGSAGVNQPQHF. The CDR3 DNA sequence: TGTGCCATCAGCGCAGGGAGCGCGGGGGTCAATCAGCCCCAGCATTTT.

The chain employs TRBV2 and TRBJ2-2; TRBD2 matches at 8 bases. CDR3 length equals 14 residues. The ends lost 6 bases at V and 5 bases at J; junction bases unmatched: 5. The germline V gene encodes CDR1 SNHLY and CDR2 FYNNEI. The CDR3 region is CASRKAGETGELFF. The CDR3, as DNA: TGTGCCAGCAGAAAAGCGGGGGAAACCGGGGAGCTGTTTTTT.

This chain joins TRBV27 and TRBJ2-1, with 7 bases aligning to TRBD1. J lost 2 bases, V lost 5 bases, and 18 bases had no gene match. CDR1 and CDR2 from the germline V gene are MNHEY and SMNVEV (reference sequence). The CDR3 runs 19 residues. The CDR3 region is CASSPYLLARGPAYNEQFF. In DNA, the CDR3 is TGTGCCAGCAGTCCATACCTCCTGGCTAGGGGGCCGGCCTACAATGAGCAGTTCTTC.

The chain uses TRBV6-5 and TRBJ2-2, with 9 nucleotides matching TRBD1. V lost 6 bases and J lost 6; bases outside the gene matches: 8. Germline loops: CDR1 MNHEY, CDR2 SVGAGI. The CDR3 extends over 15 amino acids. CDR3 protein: CASSLGQGRPGELFF. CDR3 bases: TGTGCCAGCAGCCTGGGACAGGGAAGACCCGGGGAGCTGTTTTTT.

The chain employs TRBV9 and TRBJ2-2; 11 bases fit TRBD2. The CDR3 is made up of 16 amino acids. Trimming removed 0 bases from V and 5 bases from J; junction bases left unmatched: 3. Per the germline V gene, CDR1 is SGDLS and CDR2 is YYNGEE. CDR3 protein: CASSVARLAGTGELFF. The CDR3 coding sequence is TGTGCCAGCAGCGTAGCGAGACTAGCGGGAACCGGGGAGCTGTTTTTT.

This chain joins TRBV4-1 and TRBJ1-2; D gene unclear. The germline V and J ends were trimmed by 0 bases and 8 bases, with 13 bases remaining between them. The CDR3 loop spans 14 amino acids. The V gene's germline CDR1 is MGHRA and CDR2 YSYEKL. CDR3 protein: CASSQDFERRGYTF. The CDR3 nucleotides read TGCGCCAGCAGCCAAGATTTTGAAAGGAGGGGCTACACCTTC.

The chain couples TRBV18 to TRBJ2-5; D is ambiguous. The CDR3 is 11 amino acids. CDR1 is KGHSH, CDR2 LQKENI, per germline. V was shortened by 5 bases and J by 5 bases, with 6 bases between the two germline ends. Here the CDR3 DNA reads TGTGCCAGCTCAGGAGACGAGACCCAGTACTTC. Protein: CASSGDETQYF.

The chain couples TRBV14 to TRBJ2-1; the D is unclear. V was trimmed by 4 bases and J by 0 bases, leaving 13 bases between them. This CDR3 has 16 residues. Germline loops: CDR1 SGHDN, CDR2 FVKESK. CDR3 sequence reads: CASSPALLSSYNEQFF. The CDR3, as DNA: TGTGCCAGCAGCCCCGCGCTTCTTAGCTCCTACAATGAGCAGTTCTTC.

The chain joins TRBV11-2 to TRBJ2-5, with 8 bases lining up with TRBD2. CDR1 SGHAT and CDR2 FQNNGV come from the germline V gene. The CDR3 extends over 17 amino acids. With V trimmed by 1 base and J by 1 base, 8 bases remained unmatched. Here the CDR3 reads CASSLVLSGGSQETQYF. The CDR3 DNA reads TGTGCCAGCAGCTTAGTGCTCTCGGGGGGGAGCCAAGAGACCCAGTACTTC. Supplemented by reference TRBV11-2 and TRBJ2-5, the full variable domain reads EAGVAQSPRYKIIEKRQSVAFWCNPISGHATLYWYQQILGQGPKLLIQFQNNGVVDDSQLPKDRFSAERLKGVDSTLKIQPAKLEDSAVYLCASSLVLSGGSQETQYFGPGTRLLVL.

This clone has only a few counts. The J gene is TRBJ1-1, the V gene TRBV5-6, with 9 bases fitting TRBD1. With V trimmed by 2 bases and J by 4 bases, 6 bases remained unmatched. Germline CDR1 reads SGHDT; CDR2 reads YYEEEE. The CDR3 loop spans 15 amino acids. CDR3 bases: TGTGCCAGCAGCTTACTGGACAGGGGAACCACTGAAGCTTTCTTT. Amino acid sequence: CASSLLDRGTTEAFF.

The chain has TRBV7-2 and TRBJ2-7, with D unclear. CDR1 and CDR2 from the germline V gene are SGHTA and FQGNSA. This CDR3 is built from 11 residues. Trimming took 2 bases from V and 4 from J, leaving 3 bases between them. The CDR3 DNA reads TGTGCCAGCAGCTTACAATACGAGCAGTACTTC. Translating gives CASSLQYEQYF. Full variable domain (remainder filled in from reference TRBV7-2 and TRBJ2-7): GAGVSQSPSNKVTEKGKDVELRCDPISGHTALYWYRQSLGQGLEFLIYFQGNSAPDKSGLPSDRFSAERTGGSVSTLTIQRTQQEDSAVYLCASSLQYEQYFGPGTRLTVT.

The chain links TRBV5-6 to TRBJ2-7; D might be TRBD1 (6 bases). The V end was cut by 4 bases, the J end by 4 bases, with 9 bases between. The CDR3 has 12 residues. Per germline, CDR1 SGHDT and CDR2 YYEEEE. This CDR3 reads CASSVTGYEQYF. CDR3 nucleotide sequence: TGTGCCAGCAGCGTGACAGGTTACGAGCAGTACTTC. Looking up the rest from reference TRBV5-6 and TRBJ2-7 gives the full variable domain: DAGVTQSPTHLIKTRGQQVTLRCSPKSGHDTVSWYQQALGQGPQFIFQYYEEEERQRGNFPDRFSGHQFPNYSSELNVNALLLGDSALYLCASSVTGYEQYFGPGTRLTVT.

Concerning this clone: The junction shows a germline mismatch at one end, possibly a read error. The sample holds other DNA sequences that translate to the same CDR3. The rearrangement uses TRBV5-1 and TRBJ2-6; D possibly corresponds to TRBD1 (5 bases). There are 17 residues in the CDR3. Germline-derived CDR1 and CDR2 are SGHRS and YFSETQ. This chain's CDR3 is CASSLDSLRSGANVLTF. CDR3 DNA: TGCGCCAGCAGCTTGGACAGTCTTCGCTCTGGGGCCAACGTCCTGACCTTC. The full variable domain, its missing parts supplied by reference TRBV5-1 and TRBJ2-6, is KAGVTQTPRYLIKTRGQQVTLSCSPISGHRSVSWYQQTPGQGLQFLFEYFSETQRNKGNFPGRFSGRQFSNSRSEMNVSTLELGDSALYLCASSLDSLRSGANVLTFGAGSRLTVL.

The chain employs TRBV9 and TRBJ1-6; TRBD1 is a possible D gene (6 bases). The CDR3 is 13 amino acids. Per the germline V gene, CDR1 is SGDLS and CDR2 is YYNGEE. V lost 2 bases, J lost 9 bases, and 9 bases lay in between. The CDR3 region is CASSVHRASPLHF. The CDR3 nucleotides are TGTGCCAGCAGCGTCCACAGGGCTTCACCCCTCCACTTT.

This CDR3 reads CASGSRGTGGVGNQPQHF. As DNA, the CDR3 is TGTGCTAGTGGTTCCCGGGGGACAGGGGGCGTTGGCAATCAGCCCCAGCATTTT. The chain uses TRBV12-5 and TRBJ1-5, with 12 positions matching TRBD1. This CDR3 comprises 18 residues. Germline V gene data show CDR1 as LGHNT and CDR2 as FRNRAP. The V and J ends lost 4 bases and 2 bases, in that order; junction bases with no gene match: 9.

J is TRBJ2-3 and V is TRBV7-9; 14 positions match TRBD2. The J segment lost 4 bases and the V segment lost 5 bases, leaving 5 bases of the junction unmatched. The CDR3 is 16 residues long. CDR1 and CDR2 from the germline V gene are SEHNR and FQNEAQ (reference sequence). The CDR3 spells CASSLGTSGGSDTQYF. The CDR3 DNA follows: TGTGCCAGCAGCCTCGGGACTAGCGGGGGTTCAGATACGCAGTATTTT.

The CDR3 here is CASSQDRGWDYEQYF. DNA of the CDR3: TGCGCCAGCAGCCAAGATCGGGGATGGGACTACGAGCAGTACTTC. The chain is built from TRBV4-1 and TRBJ2-7; D possibly corresponds to TRBD2 (5 bases). V was trimmed by 0 bases and J by 3 bases, leaving 12 bases between them. CDR1 and CDR2 (germline): MGHRA, YSYEKL. The CDR3 sequence is 15 residues long.

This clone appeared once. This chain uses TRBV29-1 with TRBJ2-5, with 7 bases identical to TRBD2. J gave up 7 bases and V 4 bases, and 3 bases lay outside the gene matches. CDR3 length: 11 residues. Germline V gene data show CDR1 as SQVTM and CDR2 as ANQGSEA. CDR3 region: CSVGGGGTQYF. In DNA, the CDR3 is TGCAGCGTTGGTGGGGGGGGGACCCAGTACTTC. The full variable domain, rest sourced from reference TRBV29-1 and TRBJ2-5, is SAVISQKPSRDICQRGTSLTIQCQVDSQVTMMFWYRQQPGQSLTLIATANQGSEATYESGFVIDKFPISRPNLTFSTLTVSNMSPEDSSIYLCSVGGGGTQYFGPGTRLLVL.

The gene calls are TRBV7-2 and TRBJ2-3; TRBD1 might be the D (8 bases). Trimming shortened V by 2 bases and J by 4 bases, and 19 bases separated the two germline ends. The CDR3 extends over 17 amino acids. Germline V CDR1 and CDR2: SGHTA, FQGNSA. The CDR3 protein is CASSLPTGGAVSDTQYF. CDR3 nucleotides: TGTGCCAGCAGCTTACCCACAGGGGGGGCTGTATCAGATACGCAGTATTTT.

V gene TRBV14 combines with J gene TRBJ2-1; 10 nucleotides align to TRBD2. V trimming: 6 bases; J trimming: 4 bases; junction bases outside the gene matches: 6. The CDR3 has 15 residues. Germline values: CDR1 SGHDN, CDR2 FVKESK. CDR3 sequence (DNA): TGTGCCAGCAGGCCCACTAGCGGGGCTTACAATGAGCAGTTCTTC. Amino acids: CASRPTSGAYNEQFF.

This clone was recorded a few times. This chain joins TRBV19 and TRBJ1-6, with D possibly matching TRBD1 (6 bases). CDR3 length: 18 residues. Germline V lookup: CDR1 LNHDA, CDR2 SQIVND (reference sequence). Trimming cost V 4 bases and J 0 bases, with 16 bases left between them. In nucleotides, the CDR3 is TGTGCCAGTAGTACCACAGGGATTTTTAGCTCCTATAATTCACCCCTCCACTTT. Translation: CASSTTGIFSSYNSPLHF. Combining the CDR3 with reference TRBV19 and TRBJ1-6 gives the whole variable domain DGGITQSPKYLFRKEGQNVTLSCEQNLNHDAMYWYRQDPGQGLRLIYYSQIVNDFQKGDIAEGYSVSREKKESFPLTVTSAQKNPTAFYLCASSTTGIFSSYNSPLHFGNGTRLTVT.

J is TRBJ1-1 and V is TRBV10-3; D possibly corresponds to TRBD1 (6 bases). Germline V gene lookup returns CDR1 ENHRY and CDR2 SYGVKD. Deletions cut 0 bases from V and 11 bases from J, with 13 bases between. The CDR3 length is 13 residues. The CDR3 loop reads CAISESKGVFAFF. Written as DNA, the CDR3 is TGTGCCATCAGTGAGTCGAAGGGGGTCTTTGCTTTCTTT.

CDR3 DNA: TGTGCCAGCACCGACGGGACAGGGGGCACTGAAGCTTTCTTT. It is translated as CASTDGTGGTEAFF. The V and J genes are TRBV6-5 and TRBJ1-1, with TRBD1 matching over 11 bases. Germline-derived CDR1 and CDR2 are MNHEY and SVGAGI. Trimming took 7 bases from V and 4 from J; bases not matched to a gene: 5. The CDR3 is made up of 14 amino acids.

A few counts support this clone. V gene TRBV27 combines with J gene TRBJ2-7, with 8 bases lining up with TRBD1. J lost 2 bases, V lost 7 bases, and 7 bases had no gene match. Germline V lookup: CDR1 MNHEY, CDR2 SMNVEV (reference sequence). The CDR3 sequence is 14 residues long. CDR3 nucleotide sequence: TGTGCCAGCAAAGTCGGGACAGGTCCCTACGAGCAGTACTTC. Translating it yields CASKVGTGPYEQYF.